Presented here are 27 T cell receptor beta chains from one specimen sequenced in a study of shared clonotypes between healthy human individuals (dated by TCRdb to the early 2020s). The library was produced with the immunoSEQ multiplex PCR assay. The table was pulled from immuneACCESS by TCRdb, which kept in-frame rearrangements only. Such tables lose some clones; where checked, under half of the loss comes from unresolved V genes, and the rest has no known cause. In this sample the table shows under 2,500,000 clones, 90% to 97% of which occur a single time. The ten largest clones represent 0.1% to 0.15% of the sample. The sequenced sample was naive CD4+ T cells sorted from blood. Interpreted using the paper, the cell subset or site label stands for: CD45RA+ positively selected. Receptors originate from a man younger than 30 in good health.

The CDR3 is CASSLWDYREQYF. The CDR3 nucleotides read TGTGCCAGCAGTTTATGGGACTATCGCGAGCAGTACTTC. The chain uses TRBV28 and TRBJ2-7; tentatively, D is TRBD2 (6 bases). In germline, CDR1 is MDHEN, CDR2 SYDVKM. This CDR3 region has 13 residues. V lost 0 bases and J lost 6, with 9 bases in between.

The chain links TRBV5-1 to TRBJ2-3, with 11 bases aligning to TRBD2. CDR3 length equals 18 residues. V lost 1 base to trimming and J lost 0 bases; unmatched junction nucleotides: 7. Germline V gene lookup returns CDR1 SGHRS and CDR2 YFSETQ. The CDR3 here is CASSLLSSGGPSTDTQYF. The DNA of the CDR3 is TGCGCCAGCAGCTTGCTCTCTAGCGGGGGGCCTAGCACAGATACGCAGTATTTT. The whole variable domain, filled in from reference TRBV5-1 and TRBJ2-3, reads KAGVTQTPRYLIKTRGQQVTLSCSPISGHRSVSWYQQTPGQGLQFLFEYFSETQRNKGNFPGRFSGRQFSNSRSEMNVSTLELGDSALYLCASSLLSSGGPSTDTQYFGPGTRLTVL.

This clone has a handful of counts. Other DNA sequences of this sample code for an identical CDR3. The chain uses TRBV9 and TRBJ1-6; a weak D match, TRBD1 (5 bases). This CDR3 has 14 amino acids. CDR1 is SGDLS, CDR2 YYNGEE, per germline. Trimming left V 0 bases short and J 5 bases short, with 6 bases between. The CDR3 DNA follows: TGTGCCAGCAGCGTAGGGGGGGATAATTCACCCCTCCACTTT. Residues: CASSVGGDNSPLHF.

Details on this clone: Other DNA sequences in this specimen translate into the identical CDR3. The chain joins TRBV18 to TRBJ1-6, with 9 bases that match TRBD1. Germline loops: CDR1 KGHSH, CDR2 LQKENI. The ends lost 3 bases at V and 4 bases at J; junction bases unmatched: 1. The CDR3 has 15 residues. The CDR3 here is CASSPGQGYNSPLHF. In nucleotides, the CDR3 is TGTGCCAGCTCACCGGGACAGGGTTATAATTCACCCCTCCACTTT.

The rearrangement links TRBV6-1 to TRBJ1-2; no clear D. With 8 bases removed from V and 0 bases from J, the gap between germline ends came to 13 bases. CDR3 length: 14 residues. Per germline, CDR1 MNHNS and CDR2 SASEGT. The CDR3 DNA reads as TGTGCCAGCCAACTACACTTAGCTAACTATGGCTACACCTTC. Its translation: CASQLHLANYGYTF.

This chain uses TRBV15 with TRBJ1-6; D unclear. Germline CDR1 is LNHNV and CDR2 is YYDKDF (reference sequence). This CDR3 contains 16 residues. V was cut by 8 bases and J by 0 bases, with 14 bases left in between. The chain's CDR3 is CATGSVLSSYNSPLHF. The CDR3 DNA reads TGTGCCACCGGATCCGTCCTGAGCTCCTATAATTCACCCCTCCACTTT.

The chain joins TRBV30 to TRBJ1-1; a weak D match, TRBD1 (6 bases). In germline, CDR1 is GTSNPN, CDR2 SVGIG (reference sequence). V was trimmed by 2 bases and J by 0 bases, leaving 13 bases between them. The CDR3 covers 15 residues. CDR3 nucleotide sequence: TGTGCCTGGAGTCGACGGGACACCTTGAACACTGAAGCTTTCTTT. Protein sequence: CAWSRRDTLNTEAFF.

For this clone: Other DNA variants within this sample encode the same CDR3. The chain is built from TRBV5-1 and TRBJ2-3, with D hard to call. Germline V gene lookup returns CDR1 SGHRS and CDR2 YFSETQ. The CDR3 covers 13 residues. Trimming left V 2 bases short and J 0 bases short, with 4 bases between. The CDR3 bases are TGCGCCAGCAGCTTTTACAGCACAGATACGCAGTATTTT. Translation: CASSFYSTDTQYF.

In the case of this clone: The same CDR3 arises from other DNA sequences in this sample as well. The rearrangement joins TRBV2 to TRBJ2-2, with D maybe TRBD2 (5 bases). CDR3 length: 14 amino acids. V was shortened by 4 bases and J by 2 bases, with 8 bases between the two germline ends. Germline V CDR1 and CDR2: SNHLY, FYNNEI. The CDR3 here is CASSGGLNTGELFF. CDR3 nucleotides: TGTGCCAGCAGTGGTGGACTTAACACCGGGGAGCTGTTTTTT.

The V gene is TRBV2, the J gene TRBJ1-6; D unclear. Per the germline V gene, CDR1 is SNHLY and CDR2 is FYNNEI. V lost 4 bases, J lost 7 bases, and 14 bases lay in between. The CDR3 loop spans 15 amino acids. The CDR3 bases are TGTGCCAGCAGTGCATGGGGATCTGAGAATTCACCCCTCCACTTT. Its translation is CASSAWGSENSPLHF. Based on the CDR3 plus reference TRBV2 and TRBJ1-6, the full variable domain is EPEVTQTPSHQVTQMGQEVILRCVPISNHLYFYWYRQILGQKVEFLVSFYNNEISEKSEIFDDQFSVERPDGSNFTLKIRSTKLEDSAMYFCASSAWGSENSPLHFGNGTRLTVT.

This clone has only one observation. The chain couples TRBV10-2 to TRBJ2-5; D is undetermined. The CDR3 is 13 residues long. In germline, CDR1 is WSHSY, CDR2 SAAADI. With 4 bases removed from V and 2 bases from J, the gap between germline ends came to 8 bases. DNA for the CDR3: TGCGCCAGCAGTGGGATAGCACAAGAGACCCAGTACTTC. The encoded protein is CASSGIAQETQYF.

Note on this clone: At the DNA level, this CDR3 is encoded by other sequences in the same sample as well. V is TRBV6-5 and J is TRBJ2-7; 11 nucleotides agree with TRBD2. Germline CDR1 reads MNHEY; CDR2 reads SVGAGI. Trimming cost V 6 bases and J 1 base; bases outside gene matches: 5. This CDR3 has 15 residues. The CDR3 DNA reads TGTGCCAGCAGCCGTGGGACTAGCGGTTCCTACGAGCAGTACTTC. This codes for CASSRGTSGSYEQYF.

The chain joins TRBV2 to TRBJ1-5; D perhaps matches TRBD1 (6 bases). Germline CDR1 SNHLY, CDR2 FYNNEI. The CDR3 sequence is 13 residues long. V lost 4 bases and J lost 3, with 7 bases in between. CDR3 in amino acids: CASSGQVNQPQHF. The DNA of the CDR3 is TGTGCCAGCAGTGGACAGGTCAATCAGCCCCAGCATTTT.

This chain connects TRBV2 to TRBJ2-7, with a weak D call TRBD1 (6 bases). CDR1 is SNHLY, CDR2 FYNNEI, per germline. Deletions cut 7 bases from V and 2 bases from J, with 15 bases between. This CDR3 has 14 residues. The CDR3 protein is CASTNTGLTYEQYF. CDR3 bases: TGTGCCAGCACAAATACAGGGCTTACCTACGAGCAGTACTTC. The full variable domain, its missing parts supplied by reference TRBV2 and TRBJ2-7, is EPEVTQTPSHQVTQMGQEVILRCVPISNHLYFYWYRQILGQKVEFLVSFYNNEISEKSEIFDDQFSVERPDGSNFTLKIRSTKLEDSAMYFCASTNTGLTYEQYFGPGTRLTVT.

V is TRBV2 and J is TRBJ1-1; D may be TRBD1 (6 bases). Germline V gene data show CDR1 as SNHLY and CDR2 as FYNNEI. This CDR3 spans 13 amino acids. V lost 6 bases and J 7 bases, leaving 15 bases between the germline ends. The CDR3 region is CASRPRGAGEAFF. In DNA form, the CDR3 reads TGTGCCAGCAGACCCCGGGGGGCGGGTGAAGCTTTCTTT.

This chain connects TRBV28 to TRBJ2-2, with D hard to call. Trimming pared 6 bases from V and 0 bases from J, leaving 14 bases between. Germline CDR1 and CDR2: MDHEN and SYDVKM. The CDR3 is made up of 16 amino acids. CDR3 loop: CASSRSGSANTGELFF. The CDR3 DNA sequence: TGTGCCAGCAGCCGCTCCGGCAGCGCGAACACCGGGGAGCTGTTTTTT.

The rearrangement joins TRBV10-1 to TRBJ2-7; 11 nucleotides line up with TRBD1. The CDR3 is 17 amino acids. The V gene's germline CDR1 is WNHNN and CDR2 SYGVQD (reference sequence). The ends lost 0 bases at V and 4 bases at J; junction bases unmatched: 8. The CDR3 loop is CASSESIGTGGRYEQYF. Here the CDR3 DNA reads TGCGCCAGCAGTGAGTCGATCGGGACAGGGGGAAGGTACGAGCAGTACTTC.

The chain uses TRBV5-6 and TRBJ1-1, with D possibly being TRBD1 (6 bases). The CDR3 covers 14 residues. Trimming took off 5 bases at V and 1 base at J, with 12 bases between the two ends. In germline, CDR1 is SGHDT, CDR2 YYEEEE. DNA for the CDR3: TGTGCCAGCAGTTCAGGGGCGGAGAACACTGAAGCTTTCTTT. Encoded protein: CASSSGAENTEAFF.

About this clone itself: At the DNA level, this CDR3 is encoded by other sequences in the same sample as well. The chain couples TRBV6-6 to TRBJ2-5; no clear D gene. V dropped 2 bases and J dropped 1 base, with 5 bases sitting between them. Looked up from germline, CDR1 is MNHNY and CDR2 is SVGAGI (reference sequence). This CDR3 region has 13 residues. CDR3: CASSYGPQETQYF. In DNA, the CDR3 is TGTGCCAGCAGTTACGGACCCCAAGAGACCCAGTACTTC.

The gene calls are TRBV10-2 and TRBJ2-1, with 8 bases aligning to TRBD2. The length of the CDR3 is 15 residues. CDR1 and CDR2 (germline): WSHSY, SAAADI. J lost 0 bases, V lost 4 bases, and 2 bases had no gene match. DNA of the CDR3: TGCGCCAGCAGTGCTGGGACTAGCTCCTACAATGAGCAGTTCTTC. Its translation: CASSAGTSSYNEQFF.

V is TRBV19 and J is TRBJ1-5; perhaps TRBD1 as D (6 bases). This CDR3 spans 15 amino acids. V lost 3 bases to trimming and J lost 6 bases, with 15 bases between them. Germline V CDR1 and CDR2: LNHDA, SQIVND (reference sequence). This CDR3 is CASSMTGGSFQPQHF. For the CDR3, the DNA is TGTGCCAGTAGTATGACCGGGGGCAGCTTTCAGCCCCAGCATTTT.

This clone was found a few times. V is TRBV2 and J is TRBJ1-2; D may be TRBD1 (6 bases). CDR1 SNHLY and CDR2 FYNNEI come from the germline V gene. Trimming stripped 8 bases from V and 4 bases from J, with 14 bases between. The CDR3 is 13 residues long. CDR3 amino acids: CASGSGDGYGYTF. CDR3 DNA: TGTGCCAGCGGCTCAGGGGACGGCTATGGCTACACCTTC.

This sequence joins TRBV19 and TRBJ1-4; 10 bases are a match to TRBD1. The CDR3 runs to 15 residues. Unmatched junction bases numbered 5, after V lost 5 bases and J lost 5 bases. CDR1 LNHDA and CDR2 SQIVND come from the germline V gene (reference sequence). CDR3 coding DNA: TGTGCCAGTAGTCCGACAGGGGGCGGAAATGAAAAACTGTTTTTT. Translating gives CASSPTGGGNEKLFF. The complete variable domain, with remaining parts taken from reference TRBV19 and TRBJ1-4, reads DGGITQSPKYLFRKEGQNVTLSCEQNLNHDAMYWYRQDPGQGLRLIYYSQIVNDFQKGDIAEGYSVSREKKESFPLTVTSAQKNPTAFYLCASSPTGGGNEKLFFGSGTQLSVL.

V is TRBV7-9 and J is TRBJ2-3; D might be TRBD1 (6 bases). The CDR3 has 14 residues. CDR1 is SEHNR and CDR2 is FQNEAQ in the germline V gene (reference sequence). V was pared by 5 bases and J by 8 bases, with 17 bases between. The CDR3 here is CASSTGTGLGTQYF. CDR3 DNA: TGTGCCAGCAGCACAGGGACGGGTTTGGGTACGCAGTATTTT.

The chain uses TRBV28 and TRBJ2-5; D perhaps matches TRBD2 (5 bases). V lost 8 bases and J lost 2, with 12 bases in between. The length of the CDR3 is 13 residues. Looked up from germline, CDR1 is MDHEN and CDR2 is SYDVKM. The CDR3 DNA reads TGTGCCAGCCGGGTTGGAGGACAAGAGACCCAGTACTTC. Residues: CASRVGGQETQYF.

The J gene is TRBJ2-3, the V gene TRBV5-1; D may be TRBD2 (6 bases). The CDR3 sequence is 15 residues long. Germline V lookup: CDR1 SGHRS, CDR2 YFSETQ. The V end lost 6 bases, the J end lost 1 base, and 15 bases lay between the germline ends. DNA of the CDR3: TGCGCCAGCACGGCGGTGGAGCGGGGCACAGATACGCAGTATTTT. Protein sequence: CASTAVERGTDTQYF. The full variable domain, with the rest looked up from reference TRBV5-1 and TRBJ2-3, is KAGVTQTPRYLIKTRGQQVTLSCSPISGHRSVSWYQQTPGQGLQFLFEYFSETQRNKGNFPGRFSGRQFSNSRSEMNVSTLELGDSALYLCASTAVERGTDTQYFGPGTRLTVL.

The J gene is TRBJ2-3, the V gene TRBV7-2, with TRBD2 matching 7 bases. CDR1 SGHTA and CDR2 FQGNSA come from the germline V gene. V shed 6 bases, J shed 1 base, and the junction held 1 base outside the gene matches. This CDR3 is built from 13 residues. The CDR3 sequence is CASRGRGTDTQYF. The DNA for the CDR3 is TGTGCCAGCAGGGGGAGGGGCACAGATACGCAGTATTTT.